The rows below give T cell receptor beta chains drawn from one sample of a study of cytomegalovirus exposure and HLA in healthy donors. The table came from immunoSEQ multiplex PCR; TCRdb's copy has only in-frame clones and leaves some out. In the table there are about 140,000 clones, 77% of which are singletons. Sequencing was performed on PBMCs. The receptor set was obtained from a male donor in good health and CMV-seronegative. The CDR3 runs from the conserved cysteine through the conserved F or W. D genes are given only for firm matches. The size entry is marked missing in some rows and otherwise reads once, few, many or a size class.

cdr3_nt: TGTGCCAGCAGTTTTTATCCAGACGGGGAACCTTACGAGCAGTACTTC
cdr3_aa: CASSFYPDGEPYEQYF
v_call: TRBV27
j_call: TRBJ2-7
d_call: NA
clone_size: NA

cdr3_nt: TGTGCCAGCACCTACTCCGGGACAGGGCCACAAAGCTACACCTTC
cdr3_aa: CASTYSGTGPQSYTF
v_call: TRBV5-8
j_call: TRBJ1-2
d_call: TRBD1
clone_size: NA

cdr3_nt: TGTGCCAGCAGCAAAGCCGGGGAGTTCGCCAATGAGCAGTTCTTC
cdr3_aa: CASSKAGEFANEQFF
v_call: TRBV9
j_call: TRBJ2-1
d_call: NA
clone_size: once

cdr3_nt: TGTGCCAGCAGTTACGAGGGGGACTCTGGAAACACCATATATTTT
cdr3_aa: CASSYEGDSGNTIYF
v_call: TRBV6-5
j_call: TRBJ1-3
d_call: NA
clone_size: NA

cdr3_nt: TGTGCCAGCGCTAGGGGGCCAGACACCGGGGAGCTGTTTTTT
cdr3_aa: CASARGPDTGELFF
v_call: TRBV9
j_call: TRBJ2-2
d_call: TRBD1
clone_size: NA

cdr3_nt: TGTGCCAGCAGCTTAGAACGGGGTTGGGAGACCCAGTACTTC
cdr3_aa: CASSLERGWETQYF
v_call: TRBV7-8
j_call: TRBJ2-5
d_call: NA
clone_size: NA

cdr3_nt: TGTGCCAGCAGTGGTATGTGGTTGAGGGGCTACACCTTC
cdr3_aa: CASSGMWLRGYTF
v_call: TRBV6-1
j_call: TRBJ1-2
d_call: NA
clone_size: NA

cdr3_nt: TGTGCCAGTAGTAAGAACACAGGGGTTGGAAACACCATATATTTT
cdr3_aa: CASSKNTGVGNTIYF
v_call: TRBV19
j_call: TRBJ1-3
d_call: TRBD1
clone_size: NA

cdr3_nt: TGTGCCAGCAGTTGGACAGGGAGAAGTGATACGCAGTATTTT
cdr3_aa: CASSWTGRSDTQYF
v_call: TRBV6-5
j_call: TRBJ2-3
d_call: TRBD1
clone_size: once

cdr3_nt: TGTGCCAGTAGTGAGAGGCAGGGTCATCAGCCCCAGCATTTT
cdr3_aa: CASSERQGHQPQHF
v_call: TRBV19
j_call: TRBJ1-5
d_call: NA
clone_size: NA

cdr3_nt: TGCGCCAGCAGCCAAGGCGGATTGGGGGCAATGAACACTGAAGCTTTCTTT
cdr3_aa: CASSQGGLGAMNTEAFF
v_call: TRBV4-3
j_call: TRBJ1-1
d_call: NA
clone_size: NA

cdr3_nt: TGCGCCAGCAGCCAAATCCAGGAACAAGAGACCCAGTACTTC
cdr3_aa: CASSQIQEQETQYF
v_call: TRBV4-1
j_call: TRBJ2-5
d_call: NA
clone_size: NA

cdr3_nt: TGTGCCAGCACCCCAGTGGGGGGCACTGAAGCTTTCTTT
cdr3_aa: CASTPVGGTEAFF
v_call: TRBV28
j_call: TRBJ1-1
d_call: NA
clone_size: NA

cdr3_nt: TGTGCCAGCGGGCCTTCGAGTCAGCAGTTCTTC
cdr3_aa: CASGPSSQQFF
v_call: TRBV11-2
j_call: TRBJ2-1
d_call: NA
clone_size: NA

cdr3_nt: TGTGCCAGTAGTAAAACGCCTCCGGGACTAGCGTTGACCAGCTCCTACAATGAGCAGTTCTTC
cdr3_aa: CASSKTPPGLALTSSYNEQFF
v_call: TRBV19
j_call: TRBJ2-1
d_call: TRBD2
clone_size: few

cdr3_nt: TGTGCCAGCAGCGTAGAGGCTCTGGGCGGGAGAGGTATTGGGGCCAACGTCCTGACTTTC
cdr3_aa: CASSVEALGGRGIGANVLTF
v_call: TRBV9
j_call: TRBJ2-6
d_call: TRBD2
clone_size: NA

cdr3_nt: TGTGCCAGCAGTGAAACGAGATCCGGTGAGACCCAGTACTTC
cdr3_aa: CASSETRSGETQYF
v_call: TRBV2
j_call: TRBJ2-5
d_call: NA
clone_size: NA

cdr3_nt: TGTGCTAGTGGTCCCGGACAGGGTTTAGGAAACACCATATATTTT
cdr3_aa: CASGPGQGLGNTIYF
v_call: TRBV12-5
j_call: TRBJ1-3
d_call: TRBD1
clone_size: NA

cdr3_nt: TGTGCCAGCAGCTTCGGACAGGGAGACCAGCCCCAGCATTTT
cdr3_aa: CASSFGQGDQPQHF
v_call: TRBV5-6
j_call: TRBJ1-5
d_call: TRBD1
clone_size: NA

cdr3_nt: TGTGCCAGCAGTGAAGTGGCGGTGAGTGGGGCCAACGTCCTGACTTTC
cdr3_aa: CASSEVAVSGANVLTF
v_call: TRBV6-1
j_call: TRBJ2-6
d_call: NA
clone_size: NA

cdr3_nt: TGTGCCAGCAGTACAGGACGCTCGGGAGCTTTCTTT
cdr3_aa: CASSTGRSGAFF
v_call: TRBV6-5
j_call: TRBJ1-1
d_call: NA
clone_size: NA

cdr3_nt: TGCGCCAGCAGCCGGTTTCAGGGGATCCCCTACGAGCAGTACTTC
cdr3_aa: CASSRFQGIPYEQYF
v_call: TRBV4-1
j_call: TRBJ2-7
d_call: NA
clone_size: few

cdr3_nt: TGCGCCAGCAGCATTCTAGGCGGGACTAGCGGATACAATGAGCAGTTCTTC
cdr3_aa: CASSILGGTSGYNEQFF
v_call: TRBV5-1
j_call: TRBJ2-1
d_call: TRBD2
clone_size: NA

cdr3_nt: TGCGCCAGCAGCCAAGATCGCCGGGCCCGAGGGGGCTACACCTTC
cdr3_aa: CASSQDRRARGGYTF
v_call: TRBV4-1
j_call: TRBJ1-2
d_call: NA
clone_size: NA

cdr3_nt: TGTGCCAGCAGTGGGGGACAGTACTCTGGAAACACCATATATTTT
cdr3_aa: CASSGGQYSGNTIYF
v_call: TRBV6-5
j_call: TRBJ1-3
d_call: TRBD1
clone_size: NA

cdr3_nt: TGTGCCAGCAGCTTAGGGACAGTTCCTAATGAAAAACTGTTTTTT
cdr3_aa: CASSLGTVPNEKLFF
v_call: TRBV7-6
j_call: TRBJ1-4
d_call: NA
clone_size: few

cdr3_nt: TGTGCCAGCAGCCCCCCCGGGACAGACAATTCCGAGCAGTACTTC
cdr3_aa: CASSPPGTDNSEQYF
v_call: TRBV7-9
j_call: TRBJ2-7
d_call: TRBD1
clone_size: few

cdr3_nt: TGTGCCACTCAAGGGGACCGGGACAGGGCCTACGAGCAGTACTTC
cdr3_aa: CATQGDRDRAYEQYF
v_call: TRBV2
j_call: TRBJ2-7
d_call: TRBD1
clone_size: NA

cdr3_nt: TGTGCCAGCTCACCGCGTATGGAGGGGGCTGGAGATACGCAGTATTTT
cdr3_aa: CASSPRMEGAGDTQYF
v_call: TRBV18
j_call: TRBJ2-3
d_call: NA
clone_size: NA

cdr3_nt: TGTGCCAGTAGTATGGGACAGGGTGGGAACATTCAGTACTTC
cdr3_aa: CASSMGQGGNIQYF
v_call: TRBV19
j_call: TRBJ2-4
d_call: TRBD1
clone_size: NA

cdr3_nt: TGTGCCAGCAGCTCTAACTCCGGGACTAGCGGGTCCGCGGGTGAGCAGTTCTTC
cdr3_aa: CASSSNSGTSGSAGEQFF
v_call: TRBV7-8
j_call: TRBJ2-1
d_call: TRBD2
clone_size: NA

cdr3_nt: TGCGCCAGCAGCACCACCGGGACAGGGTGGGGGGCGAACACTGAAGCTTTCTTT
cdr3_aa: CASSTTGTGWGANTEAFF
v_call: TRBV5-1
j_call: TRBJ1-1
d_call: TRBD1
clone_size: NA

cdr3_nt: TGTGCCAGCAGCTTACCCGGCACTGAAGCTTTCTTT
cdr3_aa: CASSLPGTEAFF
v_call: TRBV13
j_call: TRBJ1-1
d_call: NA
clone_size: few

cdr3_nt: TGCGCCAGCAGTGAGAGGGGGGGTTCGCAAGAGACCCAGTACTTC
cdr3_aa: CASSERGGSQETQYF
v_call: TRBV10-2
j_call: TRBJ2-5
d_call: NA
clone_size: NA

cdr3_nt: TGTGCCAGTGGCAGAGGGACAGACTACGAGCAGTACTTC
cdr3_aa: CASGRGTDYEQYF
v_call: TRBV19
j_call: TRBJ2-7
d_call: TRBD1
clone_size: once

cdr3_nt: TGTGCCAGCAGCTTGGGACAGAACTACGAGCAGTACTTC
cdr3_aa: CASSLGQNYEQYF
v_call: TRBV5-6
j_call: TRBJ2-7
d_call: NA
clone_size: few

cdr3_nt: TGTGCCAGCAGCTTCGGCAGGGGCTCCTACGAGCAGTACTTC
cdr3_aa: CASSFGRGSYEQYF
v_call: TRBV5-4
j_call: TRBJ2-7
d_call: NA
clone_size: NA

cdr3_nt: TGTGCCAGCAGCGCCAGTATTGATGAAAAACTGTTTTTT
cdr3_aa: CASSASIDEKLFF
v_call: TRBV7-2
j_call: TRBJ1-4
d_call: NA
clone_size: NA

cdr3_nt: TGCGCCAGCAGCCGACAGAACAGGGAAGGGGCCAACGTCCTGACTTTC
cdr3_aa: CASSRQNREGANVLTF
v_call: TRBV5-1
j_call: TRBJ2-6
d_call: NA
clone_size: once

cdr3_nt: TGTGCCAGCAGCTTAGGCGGGAATAGCGATCAGCCCCAGCATTTT
cdr3_aa: CASSLGGNSDQPQHF
v_call: TRBV7-6
j_call: TRBJ1-5
d_call: NA
clone_size: NA

cdr3_nt: TGTGCCAGTAGTGTCCCTCAGGCGCACTCTGGAAACACCATATATTTT
cdr3_aa: CASSVPQAHSGNTIYF
v_call: TRBV19
j_call: TRBJ1-3
d_call: NA
clone_size: NA

cdr3_nt: TGTGCCATCAGTGATCGGGGGGATTCCTACGAGCAGTACTTC
cdr3_aa: CAISDRGDSYEQYF
v_call: TRBV10-3
j_call: TRBJ2-7
d_call: TRBD2
clone_size: NA